This TCR beta chain derives from a study of cytomegalovirus exposure and HLA in healthy donors. Study findings and constraints: The analysis excluded some indistinguishable V segments, including TRBV6-2 and TRBV6-3.

The PCR used 60 Vbeta and 13 Jbeta primers. Assay used: immunoSEQ multiplex PCR; TCRdb lists only in-frame clones, some missing. The data contain 130,000 to 150,000 clones, around 65% of them singletons. With regard to this clone: Its antigen is still unknown.

The V gene lost 7 bases and the J gene lost 4 bases, with 16 bases spanning the gap. The CDR3 loop spans 14 amino acids. The V gene's germline CDR1 is MNHNY and CDR2 SVGAGI (reference sequence). The sample was PBMCs. This TCR came from a woman aged 25 to 39 in good health and CMV-seropositive. The rearrangement joins TRBV6-6 to TRBJ1-1, with TRBD1 as a possible D gene (5 bases). Written as DNA, the CDR3 is TGTGCCAGCATGTCTCTGGGGGGGGGCACTGAAGCTTTCTTT. Its translation is CASMSLGGGTEAFF.